This is a list of T cell receptor beta chains from one sample in a study of spatial heterogeneity in lung cancer. Via MiXCR, TCRdb re-called the 5' RACE reads, giving one row per CDR3 protein. The sample lists about 23,000 distinct CDR3 sequences, 9% to 10% occurring once. This specimen consisted of PBMCs, obtained at follow-up. All receptors come from a male donor with early-stage non-small cell lung cancer. Each CDR3 is given with its conserved first and last residue. A D gene is named only where the DNA matches it firmly. Clone size, where shown, is once, few, many, or a class for clones that have expanded.

V gene	clone size	D gene	J gene	CDR3 protein	CDR3 DNA
TRBV7-2	few	TRBD1	TRBJ2-7	CASSPGTGGLSGYEQYF	TGTGCCAGCAGCCCCGGGACAGGGGGACTGTCTGGTTACGAGCAGTACTTC
TRBV27	few	NA	TRBJ1-2	CASSPGTGSGYTF	TGTGCCAGCAGCCCCGGTACAGGTAGTGGCTACACCTTC
TRBV7-8	few	TRBD1	TRBJ1-3	CASSPGQGATGNTIYF	TGTGCCAGCAGCCCTGGACAGGGGGCGACTGGAAACACCATATATTTT
TRBV18	few	NA	TRBJ2-7	CASSPPGWESYEQYF	TGTGCCAGCTCACCACCGGGGTGGGAGTCCTACGAGCAGTACTTC
TRBV5-1	few	TRBD2	TRBJ2-3	CASSRSGLAPDTQYF	TGCGCCAGCAGCCGCTCGGGACTAGCTCCAGATACGCAGTATTTT
TRBV7-9	many	TRBD1	TRBJ2-1	CASSTRDRASNEQFF	TGTGCCAGCAGCACACGGGACAGGGCCTCGAATGAGCAGTTCTTC
TRBV4-1	NA	NA	TRBJ1-1	CASSQVWGADTEAFF	TGCGCCAGCAGCCAAGTGTGGGGGGCGGACACTGAAGCTTTCTTT
TRBV7-8	many	TRBD1	TRBJ1-1	CASSLLGQRNTEAFF	TGTGCCAGCAGCTTATTGGGACAGCGGAACACTGAAGCTTTCTTT
TRBV12-3/TRBV12-4	many	NA	TRBJ1-1	CASSSLATEAFF	TGTGCCAGCAGTTCTCTGGCCACTGAAGCTTTCTTT
TRBV4-2	many	TRBD2	TRBJ2-3	CASSPRLAGGRADTQYF	TGTGCCAGCAGCCCTCGACTAGCGGGGGGGCGAGCAGATACGCAGTATTTT
TRBV6-5	many	NA	TRBJ1-2	CASGRDGFNYGYTF	TGTGCCAGCGGGAGGGACGGATTTAACTATGGCTACACCTTC
TRBV2	many	NA	TRBJ2-3	CASSAGTHSTDTQYF	TGTGCCAGCAGTGCCGGGACCCATAGCACAGATACGCAGTATTTT
TRBV10-2	many	NA	TRBJ2-7	CASTGTGEQYF	TGCGCCAGCACCGGGACCGGCGAGCAGTACTTC
TRBV5-1	few	TRBD2	TRBJ2-3	CASRFSSGGATDTQYF	TGCGCCAGCAGGTTCTCCAGCGGGGGGGCTACAGATACGCAGTATTTT
TRBV15	few	TRBD1	TRBJ2-7	CATSRDLNRGNYEQYF	TGTGCCACCAGCAGAGATCTTAACAGGGGCAACTACGAGCAGTACTTC
TRBV7-2	many	TRBD1	TRBJ1-1	CASSSGGSSEAFF	TGTGCCAGCAGCTCAGGGGGGAGTTCTGAAGCTTTCTTT
TRBV6-1	NA	NA	TRBJ2-3	CASSVQLDTQYF	TGTGCCAGCAGTGTCCAGCTAGATACGCAGTATTTT
TRBV7-9	many	TRBD2	TRBJ2-1	CASSPGTSGGQTYNEQFF	TGTGCCAGCAGTCCCGGGACTAGCGGGGGGCAGACCTACAATGAGCAGTTCTTC
TRBV18	many	TRBD2	TRBJ2-1	CASSPGLAGPHEQFF	TGTGCCAGCTCACCCGGACTAGCCGGGCCGCATGAGCAGTTCTTC
TRBV20-1	many	TRBD1	TRBJ2-7	CSARNPSGGKHPEQYF	TGCAGTGCCCGGAACCCTTCAGGGGGCAAACACCCCGAGCAGTACTTC
TRBV3-1	NA	NA	TRBJ2-7	CASSPPDPYEQYF	TGTGCCAGCAGCCCCCCTGATCCCTACGAGCAGTACTTC